This T cell receptor (beta chain) came from a study of T cells after yellow fever vaccination (dated by TCRdb to the late 2010s). Broadly, across the study: Libraries from fractions with low cell numbers were prepared with the SMART-Seq v4 Ultra Low Input RNA kit. The cohort comprised two healthy male donors, one aged 18 to 29 and one aged 30 to 40 years. Bulk TCR alpha and beta repertoires were sequenced longitudinally to track T-cell clones before and after primary and booster YFV17D yellow fever vaccination. Blood samples were taken at several timepoints before and after primary and secondary immunization, and bulk PBMC replicates and cell subsets were isolated. The paper's findings and limits, for the study overall: A small fraction of clonotypes showed up in both the CD4 and CD8 compartments, probably as a result of convergent recombination. The secondary T-cell response was weaker than the primary response but faster, peaking on day 5 instead of day 15. FACS-sorted repertoires could contain abundant contaminating clonotypes from the bulk population, so computational filtering was required. Most clones expanded after primary vaccination (approximately 96% of CD4 and around nine tenths of CD8) were re-detected after the booster, suggesting that broad memory maintenance occurred. Only a couple of donors were included in the study, so the extent to which the findings can be generalized is limited.

TCR cDNA was synthesized by 5'RACE template switching, through which a universal primer site and unique molecular identifiers were introduced. Priming of cDNA synthesis was performed from both the TCR alpha and TCR beta constant segments. Library amplification used two PCR steps, and the second PCR step added sample barcodes and sequencing adapters. Sequencing of libraries was done on Illumina HiSeq 2500 (2x100 bp) or NovaSeq (2x150 bp). On the authors' methods: MIGEC handled demultiplexing of reads and collapsing into UMI consensus sequences, while MiXCR performed V(D)J alignment. Using edgeR on replicate PBMC samples, clonotypes were called vaccine-responding if FDR was below 0.01 and the log2 fold change was above 5 up to day 15. Each bulk clonotype was labeled CD4 or CD8 based on which sequenced repertoire, CD4 or CD8, contained the clonotype at higher abundance. NS4B-specific clonotypes were defined as those at least 10-fold enriched in dextramer-positive over dextramer-negative fractions; CD4-biased clonotypes were excluded. The raw public data were reprocessed by TCRdb itself: fastp quality trimming at Q25, MiXCR clonotype calling, in-frame beta chains only. Identical CDR3 proteins give one entry, which carries the most common genes and DNA. The V and J calls were not made by the authors but by TCRdb's processing. The sample has more than 65,000 distinct CDR3 sequences on record, roughly 13% of them singletons. Under 30% of the sample rests with the top ten.

This sample's treatment or condition label indicates: live attenuated yellow fever vaccine strain. A standard Ficoll-Paque protocol was used to isolate PBMCs from peripheral blood. Epitope-specific CD8 T cells were sorted using a dextramer loaded with the yellow fever NS4B epitope peptide, with anti-CD3 and anti-CD8 staining. TriZol was used to extract RNA from bulk PBMCs, from CD4 and CD8 fractions, and from dextramer-positive and dextramer-negative fractions. Of note for this clonotype: Base qualities were left out, and no much larger clone turns up one base away.

The TCR sequence derives from a man in his late teens or twenties who received the YFV17D yellow fever vaccine. Sequences were derived from CD8+ T cells not binding an NS4B(214-222) dextramer, sorted from PBMCs, sampled about 20 days after the first yellow fever vaccination. This specimen's cell subset or site label, interpreted: NS4B epitope dextramer-negative CD8 T cells.

The bases are TGTGCCAGCAGTTACATCTCCCCGGACGGTCTAACGGATGGCTACACCTTC. This is translated as CASSYISPDGLTDGYTF. In this chain, TRBV27 is recombined with TRBJ1-2; the D segment cannot be called with confidence. CDR1 and CDR2, looked up from the germline V gene (reference sequence), are MNHEY and SMNVEV. The CDR3, from cysteine to phenylalanine, totals 17 residues. The kept DNA is CDR3 alone, 51 bases in frame from the first base. Trimming costs V 4 bases and J 6 bases, and their ends lie 24 bases apart.